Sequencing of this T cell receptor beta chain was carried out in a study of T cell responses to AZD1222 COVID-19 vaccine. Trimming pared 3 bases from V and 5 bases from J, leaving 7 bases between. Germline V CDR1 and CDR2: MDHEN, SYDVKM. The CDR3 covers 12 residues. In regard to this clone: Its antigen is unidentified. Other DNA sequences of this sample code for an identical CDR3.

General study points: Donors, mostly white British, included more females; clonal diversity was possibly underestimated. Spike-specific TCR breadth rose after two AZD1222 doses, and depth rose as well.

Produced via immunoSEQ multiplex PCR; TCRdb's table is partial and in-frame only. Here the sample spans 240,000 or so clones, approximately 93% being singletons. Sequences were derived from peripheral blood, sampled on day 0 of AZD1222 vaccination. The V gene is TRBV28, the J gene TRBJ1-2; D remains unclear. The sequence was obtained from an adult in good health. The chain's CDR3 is CASSLGGYGYTF. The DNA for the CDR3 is TGTGCCAGCAGTTTGGGAGGGTATGGCTACACCTTC.